This T cell receptor beta chain was sequenced during a study of Ad26.COV2.S vaccination and SARS-CoV-2 variants. Treatment: about 20 received Ad26.COV2.S at low or high dose, single or two shots; about five received placebo; per-sample allocation not given. On day 63 after the first injection, vaccine and placebo recipients gave samples. Clones were read by immunoSEQ multiplex PCR, and TCRdb kept only the in-frame ones, dropping some. This sample has a few hundred thousand clones, with approximately 90% found just once. V shed 3 bases, J shed 0 bases, and the junction held 14 bases outside the gene matches. The germline V gene has CDR1 MDHEN and CDR2 SYDVKM. This CDR3 region has 19 residues.

The TCR comes from a person between 18 and 60 years old who received the Ad26.COV2.S COVID-19 vaccine or a placebo. Sequencing was performed on peripheral blood, taken in a trial of Ad26.COV2.S vaccine versus placebo. The V and J genes are TRBV28 and TRBJ1-5; the match to TRBD1 covers 7 bases. CDR3 bases: TGTGCCAGCAGTTTTCCCGGGACAGCCTTTCTTTATAGCAATCAGCCCCAGCATTTT. This sequence encodes CASSFPGTAFLYSNQPQHF.